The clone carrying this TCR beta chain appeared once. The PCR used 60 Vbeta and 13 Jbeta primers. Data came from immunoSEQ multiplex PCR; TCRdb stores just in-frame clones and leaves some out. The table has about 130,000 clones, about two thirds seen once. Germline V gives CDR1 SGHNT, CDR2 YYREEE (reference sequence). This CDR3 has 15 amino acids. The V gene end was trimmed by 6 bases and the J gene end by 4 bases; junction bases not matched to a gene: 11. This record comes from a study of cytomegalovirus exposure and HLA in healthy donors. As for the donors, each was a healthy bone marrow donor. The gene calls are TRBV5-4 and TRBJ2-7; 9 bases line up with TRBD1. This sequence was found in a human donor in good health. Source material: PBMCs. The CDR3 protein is CASNPGGQGPYEQYF. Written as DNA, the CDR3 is TGTGCCAGCAATCCGGGGGGACAGGGTCCGTACGAGCAGTACTTC.